The 12 T cell receptor beta chains reported below all come from one sample, sequenced in a study of CD8 T cells in Susac syndrome. Random-hexamer reverse transcription was applied to about 0.5 to 1 ug RNA. TCRdb itself ran the immunoSEQ multiplex PCR reads through MiXCR, one entry per CDR3 protein. This table holds around 200,000 distinct CDR3 sequences, around 95% found once. The material sequenced was CD4+ T cells from PBMCs. These receptors were obtained from a human donor with multiple sclerosis.

This sequence joins TRBV5-1 and TRBJ1-1, with no clear D. Germline-derived CDR1 and CDR2 are SGHRS and YFSETQ. The length of the CDR3 is 12 residues. Between the trimmed V and J ends, which lost 3 bases and 5 bases, there was a span of 8 bases. The CDR3 DNA reads TGCGCCAGCAGCTCGGCGCTGACTGAAGCTTTCTTT. Translation gives CASSSALTEAFF.

V is TRBV20-1 and J is TRBJ1-4, with D maybe TRBD1 (6 bases). Germline loops: CDR1 DFQATT, CDR2 SNEGSKA (reference sequence). V was trimmed by 3 bases and J by 4 bases, leaving 9 bases between them. This CDR3 comprises 13 residues. The CDR3 DNA sequence: TGCAGTGCTAGGGACAGCCGTAATGAAAAACTGTTTTTT. It encodes CSARDSRNEKLFF.

This clonotype was recorded only once. This chain uses TRBV20-1 with TRBJ2-1; 10 bases are shared with TRBD2. Trimming cost V 5 bases and J 8 bases; bases outside gene matches: 9. The CDR3 has 14 amino acids. Germline lookup yields CDR1 DFQATT and CDR2 SNEGSKA (reference sequence). The CDR3 loop is CSAAGTSVIHEQFF. Written as DNA, the CDR3 is TGCAGTGCTGCCGGGACTAGCGTCATCCATGAGCAGTTCTTC.

The table lists this clonotype with a count of one. The rearrangement joins TRBV11-2 to TRBJ1-1; D might be TRBD1 (5 bases). Trimming pared 0 bases from V and 0 bases from J, leaving 8 bases between. CDR1 and CDR2 from the germline V gene are SGHAT and FQNNGV. The CDR3 has 15 amino acids. The CDR3: CASSLDPGMNTEAFF. The CDR3 DNA sequence: TGTGCCAGCAGCTTAGATCCAGGGATGAACACTGAAGCTTTCTTT.

This clonotype was seen only a few times. The chain has TRBV5-5 and TRBJ1-1, with a tentative D call TRBD1 (6 bases). CDR3 size: 14 residues. Deletions cut 1 base from V and 0 bases from J, with 7 bases between. Germline assignment: CDR1 SGHKS and CDR2 YYEKEE (reference sequence). CDR3 protein: CASSLQGMNTEAFF. The DNA for the CDR3 is TGTGCCAGCAGCTTGCAGGGGATGAACACTGAAGCTTTCTTT.

This clonotype was counted a single time. The chain joins TRBV30 to TRBJ1-1; D is perhaps TRBD1 (6 bases). Between the trimmed V and J ends, which lost 2 bases and 5 bases, there was a span of 15 bases. The germline V gene encodes CDR1 GTSNPN and CDR2 SVGIG (reference sequence). The CDR3 runs to 14 residues. CDR3 sequence (DNA): TGTGCCTGGAGTCGAGTGGGGGCAGGTACTGAAGCTTTCTTT. It codes for CAWSRVGAGTEAFF.

This clonotype was found once. The chain uses TRBV3-1 and TRBJ2-4, with D unresolved. Germline V lookup: CDR1 LGHDT, CDR2 YNNKEL (reference sequence). This CDR3 has 14 amino acids. Trimming took 1 base from V and 0 from J, leaving 4 bases between them. This chain's CDR3 is CASSQGVAKNIQYF. The DNA for the CDR3 is TGTGCCAGCAGCCAAGGGGTAGCCAAAAACATTCAGTACTTC.

This clonotype was seen a single time. The chain is built from TRBV20-1 and TRBJ2-1; D may be TRBD2 (7 bases). V was trimmed by 3 bases and J by 5 bases, leaving 14 bases between them. Germline V gene data show CDR1 as DFQATT and CDR2 as SNEGSKA (reference sequence). The CDR3 has 14 amino acids. CDR3: CSARRGGANNEQFF. CDR3 DNA sequence: TGCAGTGCTAGGAGAGGGGGGGCTAACAATGAGCAGTTCTTC.

The gene calls are TRBV5-6 and TRBJ2-1; D unclear. This CDR3 spans 15 amino acids. Trimming cost V 6 bases and J 8 bases, with 21 bases left between them. The V gene's germline CDR1 is SGHDT and CDR2 YYEEEE. Here the CDR3 reads CASTPWAQKGDEQFF. As DNA, the CDR3 is TGTGCCAGCACTCCCTGGGCGCAGAAGGGTGATGAGCAGTTCTTC. Full variable domain (missing parts from reference TRBV5-6 and TRBJ2-1): DAGVTQSPTHLIKTRGQQVTLRCSPKSGHDTVSWYQQALGQGPQFIFQYYEEEERQRGNFPDRFSGHQFPNYSSELNVNALLLGDSALYLCASTPWAQKGDEQFFGPGTRLTVL.

The gene calls are TRBV9 and TRBJ2-2; 7 nucleotides agree with TRBD2. Germline trimming cut 0 bases from V and 3 bases from J; bases unmatched to any gene: 2. This CDR3 has 15 amino acids. Germline loops: CDR1 SGDLS, CDR2 YYNGEE. CDR3 region: CASSVAAGYTGELFF. The CDR3 DNA is TGTGCCAGCAGCGTAGCAGCGGGATACACCGGGGAGCTGTTTTTT.

J is TRBJ2-1 and V is TRBV6-2 or TRBV6-3, with TRBD2 matching over 13 bases. This CDR3 contains 16 residues. The junction had 6 bases not matched to a gene; V was cut back by 6 bases and J by 4 bases. Germline V gene lookup returns CDR1 MNHEY and CDR2 SVGEGT. CDR3 in amino acids: CASRGPGLAGYNEQFF. As DNA, the CDR3 is TGTGCCAGCAGGGGCCCGGGACTAGCGGGATACAATGAGCAGTTCTTC.

V usage is TRBV30 and J usage is TRBJ1-5; no definite D call. CDR3 length: 13 residues. The V gene lost 0 bases and the J gene lost 4 bases, with 7 bases spanning the gap. CDR1 GTSNPN and CDR2 SVGIG come from the germline V gene (reference sequence). For the CDR3, the DNA is TGTGCCTGGAGTGTCGGGTCAAATCAGCCCCAGCATTTT. This sequence encodes CAWSVGSNQPQHF.